These 13 T cell receptor beta chains were sequenced from one sample in a study of blood T cell repertoires in COVID-19 (dated by TCRdb to the early 2020s). The method was the immunoSEQ multiplex PCR assay. In its TCRdb copy, this immuneACCESS table keeps in-frame sequences only and misses some clones. Where compared with another copy, unresolved V genes explain less than half of these, and the others have no known cause. The sample table lists over 350,000 clones, approximately 89% of them with a count of one. The top ten hold roughly 0.86% of the sample. Input material: PBMCs or T cells enriched from blood (not recorded which). The receptors were sampled from a woman aged 40 to 50 who had been exposed to COVID-19.

This chain uses TRBV2 with TRBJ1-3, with D maybe TRBD1 (5 bases). V lost 11 bases and J 0 bases, leaving 8 bases between the germline ends. Germline V lookup: CDR1 SNHLY, CDR2 FYNNEI. This CDR3 comprises 12 residues. The CDR3 sequence is CASRVSGNTIYF. Written as DNA, the CDR3 is TGTGCCTCCAGGGTCTCTGGAAACACCATATATTTT.

The CDR3 loop is CASSPLTTEAFF. The DNA of the CDR3 is TGTGCCAGCAGCCCCCTTACAACTGAAGCTTTCTTT. This sequence joins TRBV7-8 and TRBJ1-1; D unresolved. V lost 5 bases and J lost 5, with 9 bases in between. Germline V gene data show CDR1 as SGHVS and CDR2 as FQNEAQ. The CDR3 is 12 amino acids.

The chain recombines TRBV19 with TRBJ1-1, with D possibly TRBD1 on 5 matching bases. Trimming removed 6 bases at V and 8 bases at J, with 10 bases between. Per the germline V gene, CDR1 is LNHDA and CDR2 is SQIVND (reference sequence). The CDR3 length is 11 residues. Here the CDR3 DNA reads TGTGCCAGTAGGACAGACATGGAAGCTTTCTTT. It specifies CASRTDMEAFF.

This chain links TRBV29-1 with TRBJ1-2; no definite D call. This CDR3 comprises 11 residues. Looked up from germline, CDR1 is SQVTM and CDR2 is ANQGSEA. Trimming removed 2 bases at V and 3 bases at J, with 4 bases between. CDR3 protein: CSVERDYGYTF. In DNA form, the CDR3 reads TGCAGCGTTGAACGGGACTATGGCTACACCTTC.

This sequence joins TRBV5-1 and TRBJ2-7; TRBD2 aligns across 9 bases. Germline lookup yields CDR1 SGHRS and CDR2 YFSETQ. With V trimmed by 0 bases and J by 2 bases, 18 bases remained unmatched. The CDR3 length is 20 residues. CDR3 sequence: CASSLERGGPPGLAPYEQYF. CDR3 nucleotides: TGCGCCAGCAGCTTGGAAAGGGGCGGACCCCCAGGACTAGCGCCCTACGAGCAGTACTTC.

This rearrangement joins TRBV5-1 to TRBJ1-1, with 7 positions matching TRBD1. V was pared by 0 bases and J by 8 bases, with 4 bases of the junction left unmatched. In germline, CDR1 is SGHRS, CDR2 YFSETQ. The CDR3 has 13 residues. The chain's CDR3 is CASSLVQQGEAFF. CDR3 in DNA: TGCGCCAGCAGCTTGGTACAACAGGGGGAAGCTTTCTTT.

The rearrangement joins TRBV5-4 to TRBJ1-6; 9 bases fit TRBD1. The CDR3 is made up of 20 amino acids. Germline CDR1 SGHNT, CDR2 YYREEE (reference sequence). Losses at the gene ends were 4 bases for V and 6 bases for J; bases not matched to a gene: 20. CDR3 coding DNA: TGTGCCAGCAGCCTATTGACGGGACAGGGTCTATTTACGGGTAATTCACCCCTCCACTTT. Protein: CASSLLTGQGLFTGNSPLHF.

The V gene is TRBV7-8, the J gene TRBJ1-4; no clear D. The length of the CDR3 is 13 residues. V lost 1 base and J lost 8, with 8 bases in between. Looked up from germline, CDR1 is SGHVS and CDR2 is FQNEAQ. In DNA form, the CDR3 reads TGTGCCAGCAGCTTAGATCTAACCGAAAAACTGTTTTTT. This sequence encodes CASSLDLTEKLFF.

The rearrangement joins TRBV15 to TRBJ1-6; D ambiguous. V lost 0 bases and J 4 bases, leaving 4 bases between the germline ends. Germline V gene lookup returns CDR1 LNHNV and CDR2 YYDKDF (reference sequence). The CDR3 has 14 amino acids. In DNA form, the CDR3 reads TGTGCCACCAGCAGAGACAGTTATAATTCACCCCTCCACTTT. Its protein product is CATSRDSYNSPLHF.

The chain has TRBV25-1 and TRBJ1-2; possible D gene TRBD1, 5 bases. Germline CDR1 and CDR2: MGHDK and SYGVNS. The CDR3 consists of 15 residues. Trimming stripped 3 bases from V and 2 bases from J, with 13 bases between. CDR3 residues: CASSDTGSGNYGYTF. The CDR3 nucleotides read TGTGCCAGCAGTGATACCGGTTCAGGGAACTATGGCTACACCTTC.

The chain combines TRBV10-3 with TRBJ1-5; TRBD1 matches at 9 bases. The CDR3 consists of 18 residues. V lost 0 bases and J lost 4; bases outside the gene matches: 10. Germline CDR1 ENHRY, CDR2 SYGVKD. The CDR3 DNA reads TGTGCCATCAGTGAGTCCAAAATACAGGGGGCGCGAAATCAGCCCCAGCATTTT. Amino acids: CAISESKIQGARNQPQHF.

The chain is built from TRBV27 and TRBJ2-3, with 9 bases identical to TRBD2. V gave up 4 bases and J gave up 0 bases; unmatched junction bases: 11. This CDR3 has 18 residues. Germline V gene lookup returns CDR1 MNHEY and CDR2 SMNVEV (reference sequence). The chain's CDR3 is CASSSLELAGASTDTQYF. DNA for the CDR3: TGTGCCAGCAGTTCCCTCGAGTTAGCGGGAGCTAGCACAGATACGCAGTATTTT.

CDR3: CASMTSGGAYTGELFF. The CDR3 DNA is TGTGCCTCTATGACTAGCGGGGGGGCCTACACCGGGGAGCTGTTTTTT. The chain joins TRBV30 to TRBJ2-2, with 14 positions matching TRBD2. The CDR3 has 16 amino acids. Germline lookup yields CDR1 GTSNPN and CDR2 SVGIG (reference sequence). With 7 bases clipped from V and 3 bases from J, the junction kept 7 bases outside the gene matches.